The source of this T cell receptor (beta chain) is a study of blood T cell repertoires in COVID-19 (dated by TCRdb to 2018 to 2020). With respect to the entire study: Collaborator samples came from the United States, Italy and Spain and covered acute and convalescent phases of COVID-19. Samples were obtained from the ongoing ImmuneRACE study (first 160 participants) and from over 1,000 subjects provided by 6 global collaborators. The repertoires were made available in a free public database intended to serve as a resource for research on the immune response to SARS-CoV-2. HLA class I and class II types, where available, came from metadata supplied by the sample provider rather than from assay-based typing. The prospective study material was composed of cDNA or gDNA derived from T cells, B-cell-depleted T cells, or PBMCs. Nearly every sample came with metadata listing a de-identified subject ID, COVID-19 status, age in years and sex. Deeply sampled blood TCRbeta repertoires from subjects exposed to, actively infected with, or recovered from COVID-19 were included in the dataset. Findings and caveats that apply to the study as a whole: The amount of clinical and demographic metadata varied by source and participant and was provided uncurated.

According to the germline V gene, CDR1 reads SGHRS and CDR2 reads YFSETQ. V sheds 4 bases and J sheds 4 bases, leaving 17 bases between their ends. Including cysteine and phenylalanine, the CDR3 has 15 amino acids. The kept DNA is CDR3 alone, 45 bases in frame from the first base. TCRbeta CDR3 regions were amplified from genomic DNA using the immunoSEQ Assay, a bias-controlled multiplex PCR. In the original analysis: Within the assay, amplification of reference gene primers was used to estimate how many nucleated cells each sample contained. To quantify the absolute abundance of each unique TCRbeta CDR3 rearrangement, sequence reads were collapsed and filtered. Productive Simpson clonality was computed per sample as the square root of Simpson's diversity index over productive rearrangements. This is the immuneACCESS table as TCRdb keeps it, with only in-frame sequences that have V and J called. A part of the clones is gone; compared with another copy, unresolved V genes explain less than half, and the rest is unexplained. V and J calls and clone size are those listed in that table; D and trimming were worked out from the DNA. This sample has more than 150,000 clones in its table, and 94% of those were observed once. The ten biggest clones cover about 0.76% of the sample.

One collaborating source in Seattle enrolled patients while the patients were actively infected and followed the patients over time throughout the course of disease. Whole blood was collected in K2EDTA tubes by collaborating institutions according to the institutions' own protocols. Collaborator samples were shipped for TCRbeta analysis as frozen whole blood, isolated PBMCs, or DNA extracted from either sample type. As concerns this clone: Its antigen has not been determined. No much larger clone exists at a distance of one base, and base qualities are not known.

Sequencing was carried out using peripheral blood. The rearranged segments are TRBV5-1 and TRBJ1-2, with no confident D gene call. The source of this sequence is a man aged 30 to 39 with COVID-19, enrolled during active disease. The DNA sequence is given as TGCGCCAGCAGCCTTCGGAGTGGAGGGCCCTATGGCTACACCTTC. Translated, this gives CASSLRSGGPYGYTF. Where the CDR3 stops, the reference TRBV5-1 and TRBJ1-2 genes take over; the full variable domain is KAGVTQTPRYLIKTRGQQVTLSCSPISGHRSVSWYQQTPGQGLQFLFEYFSETQRNKGNFPGRFSGRQFSNSRSEMNVSTLELGDSALYLCASSLRSGGPYGYTFGSGTRLTVV.